The next 32 T cell receptor beta chains were all read from a single sample in a study of shared clonotypes between healthy human individuals. Data came from immunoSEQ multiplex PCR; TCRdb stores just in-frame clones and leaves some out. The sample shows fewer than 2.5 million clones, roughly 93% of them seen only once. Source material: naive CD4+ T cells from PBMCs. Subset denoted: CD45RA+ positively selected. The receptors derive from a man aged 18-30 years in good health. Some clones in this sample may be carry-over from other donors' samples.

V usage is TRBV14 and J usage is TRBJ1-3; 7 bases align to TRBD1. J was trimmed by 9 bases and V by 4 bases; bases with no gene match: 15. The CDR3 has 16 amino acids. Germline V gene sequence: CDR1 SGHDN, CDR2 FVKESK. The CDR3 DNA follows: TGTGCCAGCAGCCCCCGACAGGGATCTACGGGCGGCACCATATATTTT. It specifies CASSPRQGSTGGTIYF.

V gene TRBV13 combines with J gene TRBJ2-7, with 11 bases lining up with TRBD1. Germline-derived CDR1 and CDR2 are PRHDT and FYEKMQ (reference sequence). V shed 4 bases and J 2 bases; nucleotides not matched to a gene: 10. The CDR3 runs 17 residues. The CDR3 DNA sequence: TGTGCCAGCAGCTCTAGGACGGGACAGGGGGTTGCCTACGAGCAGTACTTC. This encodes CASSSRTGQGVAYEQYF. Looking up the rest from reference TRBV13 and TRBJ2-7 gives the full variable domain: AAGVIQSPRHLIKEKRETATLKCYPIPRHDTVYWYQQGPGQDPQFLISFYEKMQSDKGSIPDRFSAQQFSDYHSELNMSSLELGDSALYFCASSSRTGQGVAYEQYFGPGTRLTVT.

The V call is TRBV19, the J call TRBJ2-3; tentative D call: TRBD1 (5 bases). Germline V gene sequence: CDR1 LNHDA, CDR2 SQIVND (reference sequence). Trimming stripped 1 base from V and 5 bases from J, with 10 bases between. The CDR3 loop spans 14 amino acids. As DNA, the CDR3 is TGTGCCAGTAGTATAGTGGACACCGAAGATACGCAGTATTTT. Its protein product is CASSIVDTEDTQYF.

The sample holds a few counts of this clone. The same CDR3 can be traced to other DNA sequences in this sample. This rearrangement joins TRBV7-3 to TRBJ1-1; 7 positions match TRBD1. The V and J ends lost 2 bases and 4 bases, in that order; junction bases with no gene match: 1. Germline V CDR1 and CDR2: SGHTA, FQGTGA. The CDR3 is made up of 13 amino acids. The chain's CDR3 is CASSLQGGTEAFF. The CDR3 DNA follows: TGTGCCAGCAGCTTACAGGGGGGCACTGAAGCTTTCTTT.

V usage is TRBV9 and J usage is TRBJ1-4; no firm D call. The ends were cut back, 0 bases at V and 0 bases at J, with 6 bases in the middle. The CDR3 totals 15 residues. Germline loops: CDR1 SGDLS, CDR2 YYNGEE. CDR3 DNA sequence: TGTGCCAGCAGCGTAGCCCCCGCAACTAATGAAAAACTGTTTTTT. Translation gives CASSVAPATNEKLFF.

The chain joins TRBV28 to TRBJ1-1; possibly TRBD1 for D (6 bases). Between the trimmed V and J ends, which lost 0 bases and 4 bases, there was a span of 12 bases. The CDR3 extends over 15 amino acids. Germline V lookup: CDR1 MDHEN, CDR2 SYDVKM. The CDR3 spells CASSLWEGGGTEAFF. CDR3 nucleotides: TGTGCCAGCAGTTTATGGGAGGGGGGAGGCACTGAAGCTTTCTTT.

The genes are TRBV6-1 and TRBJ2-7; tentative D call: TRBD1 (6 bases). The CDR3 totals 13 residues. Germline assignment: CDR1 MNHNS and CDR2 SASEGT. Deletions cut 6 bases from V and 3 bases from J, with 12 bases between. DNA for the CDR3: TGTGCCAGCAGCGTGGCAGGGGACTACGAGCAGTACTTC. This codes for CASSVAGDYEQYF.

V is TRBV4-2 and J is TRBJ2-7; a possible D gene is TRBD2 (6 bases). Trimming removed 0 bases at V and 8 bases at J, with 14 bases between. CDR3 length: 14 residues. Per germline, CDR1 LGHNA and CDR2 YNFKEQ. The CDR3 DNA follows: TGTGCCAGCAGCCAAGATTTGCGGGGATTGCAGCAGTACTTC. This gives the protein CASSQDLRGLQQYF.

V and J are TRBV13 and TRBJ2-1; 14 nucleotides line up with TRBD2. The CDR3 extends over 18 amino acids. The V and J ends lost 4 bases and 3 bases, in that order; junction bases with no gene match: 8. Germline CDR1 reads PRHDT; CDR2 reads FYEKMQ (reference sequence). CDR3 nucleotide sequence: TGTGCCAGCAGCTGGGGGACTAGCGGGAGCGGGGGCTACAATGAGCAGTTCTTC. This sequence encodes CASSWGTSGSGGYNEQFF.

The J gene is TRBJ2-1, the V gene TRBV5-4, with D possibly being TRBD1 or TRBD2 (5 bases each). Per germline, CDR1 SGHNT and CDR2 YYREEE (reference sequence). The CDR3 runs to 15 residues. V was pared by 2 bases and J by 4 bases, with 13 bases between. The CDR3 DNA sequence: TGTGCCAGCAGCTTTTCGGTGGGGGAGTACAATGAGCAGTTCTTC. This sequence encodes CASSFSVGEYNEQFF.

The V call is TRBV7-6, the J call TRBJ2-3; D perhaps matches TRBD2 (6 bases). The CDR3 is made up of 16 amino acids. V lost 0 bases, J lost 3 bases, and 13 bases lay in between. Germline-derived CDR1 and CDR2 are SGHVS and FNYEAQ. DNA of the CDR3: TGTGCCAGCAGCTTAGCTTACGGGAGAAGAACAGATACGCAGTATTTT. Translation: CASSLAYGRRTDTQYF.

This clone was picked up one time. The chain employs TRBV5-1 and TRBJ1-5, with a possible D match to TRBD1 (5 bases). V lost 2 bases and J 7 bases, leaving 16 bases between the germline ends. In germline, CDR1 is SGHRS, CDR2 YFSETQ. The CDR3 is 15 residues long. CDR3 protein: CASSFSAGPGQPQHF. CDR3 bases: TGCGCCAGCAGCTTTTCGGCAGGCCCAGGGCAGCCCCAGCATTTT.

The chain employs TRBV5-6 and TRBJ2-7; D call uncertain. The germline gives CDR1 SGHDT, CDR2 YYEEEE. V dropped 1 base and J dropped 3 bases, with 5 bases sitting between them. The CDR3 runs to 12 residues. The CDR3 DNA reads TGTGCCAGCAGCTTGCAGAGCTACGAGCAGTACTTC. It translates to CASSLQSYEQYF.

V and J are TRBV4-3 and TRBJ1-2; TRBD1 aligns across 9 bases. With V trimmed by 0 bases and J by 7 bases, 21 bases remained unmatched. CDR1 and CDR2 from the germline V gene are LGHNA and YSLEER. The CDR3 consists of 20 residues. The CDR3 DNA reads as TGCGCCAGCAGCCAAGATAATTGGCGGGACAGGGATCTTCGGCGCGGTGGCTACACCTTC. As protein: CASSQDNWRDRDLRRGGYTF.

The V and J genes are TRBV18 and TRBJ2-6; a possible D gene is TRBD1 (6 bases). V lost 7 bases, J lost 2 bases, and 12 bases lay in between. This CDR3 region has 15 residues. Germline lookup yields CDR1 KGHSH and CDR2 LQKENI. CDR3 sequence: CASYPTGPGANVLTF. The CDR3, as DNA: TGTGCCAGCTACCCCACAGGGCCTGGGGCCAACGTCCTGACTTTC.

This clone was detected only once. V gene TRBV6-6 combines with J gene TRBJ2-5, with 9 bases lining up with TRBD1. V lost 4 bases to trimming and J lost 5 bases; unmatched junction nucleotides: 5. Germline values: CDR1 MNHNY, CDR2 SVGAGI (reference sequence). This CDR3 contains 14 residues. Here the CDR3 reads CASSSRTGVETQYF. The CDR3 nucleotides read TGTGCCAGCAGTTCGAGGACAGGGGTGGAGACCCAGTACTTC.

The chain combines TRBV5-1 with TRBJ2-3; D remains ambiguous. The CDR3 sequence is 14 residues long. Germline values: CDR1 SGHRS, CDR2 YFSETQ. V was shortened by 1 base and J by 4 bases, with 10 bases between the two germline ends. The CDR3 is CASSLMQAADTQYF. In nucleotides, the CDR3 is TGCGCCAGCAGCTTGATGCAGGCCGCAGATACGCAGTATTTT.

This chain uses TRBV29-1 with TRBJ2-7; TRBD2 is a possible D gene (5 bases). V was cut by 4 bases and J by 7 bases, with 14 bases left in between. The CDR3 runs to 12 residues. Germline V gives CDR1 SQVTM, CDR2 ANQGSEA. CDR3 amino acids: CSVGAGVWEQYF. CDR3 nucleotide sequence: TGCAGCGTTGGGGCCGGGGTTTGGGAGCAGTACTTC.

The genes are TRBV27 and TRBJ2-2; 11 bases agree with TRBD2. This CDR3 has 17 residues. Per germline, CDR1 MNHEY and CDR2 SMNVEV (reference sequence). Losses at the gene ends were 8 bases for V and 5 bases for J; bases not matched to a gene: 13. CDR3 nucleotide sequence: TGTGCCAGCCGTTCGAGCCTACTAGCGGGAGTAACCGGGGAGCTGTTTTTT. It codes for CASRSSLLAGVTGELFF.

V and J are TRBV10-3 and TRBJ2-7; tentative D call: TRBD2 (5 bases). The V end lost 8 bases, the J end lost 2 bases, and 10 bases lay between the germline ends. CDR1 and CDR2 from the germline V gene are ENHRY and SYGVKD. This CDR3 comprises 12 residues. The CDR3 region is CAIGPSPYEQYF. The CDR3 nucleotides read TGTGCCATCGGCCCTAGCCCCTACGAGCAGTACTTC.

The chain links TRBV7-2 to TRBJ2-3, with 8 bases lining up with TRBD2. The V gene's germline CDR1 is SGHTA and CDR2 FQGNSA. The CDR3 is 16 residues long. Losses at the gene ends were 5 bases for V and 0 bases for J; bases not matched to a gene: 7. CDR3 protein: CASSPGTRVSTDTQYF. The CDR3 nucleotides read TGTGCCAGCAGCCCGGGGACTAGAGTTAGCACAGATACGCAGTATTTT.

The chain uses TRBV28 and TRBJ1-5; D gene uncertain. This CDR3 is built from 14 residues. Trimming removed 4 bases at V and 0 bases at J, with 7 bases between. The germline gives CDR1 MDHEN, CDR2 SYDVKM. CDR3 loop: CASSYPYSNQPQHF. The CDR3 region has the DNA TGTGCCAGCAGTTACCCTTATAGCAATCAGCCCCAGCATTTT.

The chain employs TRBV14 and TRBJ2-3; D is undetermined. V lost 2 bases and J lost 7, with 7 bases in between. CDR1 is SGHDN, CDR2 FVKESK, per germline. This CDR3 region has 12 residues. The DNA of the CDR3 is TGTGCCAGCAGCCAACGGACCCATACGCAGTATTTT. It encodes CASSQRTHTQYF. The variable domain in full, completed from reference TRBV14 and TRBJ2-3, reads EAGVTQFPSHSVIEKGQTVTLRCDPISGHDNLYWYRRVMGKEIKFLLHFVKESKQDESGMPNNRFLAERTGGTYSTLKVQPAELEDSGVYFCASSQRTHTQYFGPGTRLTVL.

The rearrangement links TRBV7-6 to TRBJ2-3; the D is unclear. Germline V gene lookup returns CDR1 SGHVS and CDR2 FNYEAQ. The V end lost 4 bases, the J end lost 6 bases, and 14 bases lay between the germline ends. The CDR3 totals 14 residues. CDR3 region: CASSSDLRKDTQYF. CDR3 DNA: TGTGCCAGCAGCTCGGACCTCAGAAAGGATACGCAGTATTTT.

This chain links TRBV25-1 with TRBJ1-1, with 7 bases fitting TRBD1. Germline CDR1 MGHDK, CDR2 SYGVNS. Trimming took 6 bases from V and 8 from J; bases not matched to a gene: 3. The CDR3 length is 11 residues. The CDR3 bases are TGTGCCAGCAGAGAGGGACAGGAAGCTTTCTTT. Its protein product is CASREGQEAFF.

V usage is TRBV29-1 and J usage is TRBJ2-2; no reliable D call. This CDR3 region has 12 residues. The germline V gene has CDR1 SQVTM and CDR2 ANQGSEA. V lost 4 bases, J lost 1 base, and 4 bases lay in between. The CDR3 region is CSVAVNTGELFF. The DNA of the CDR3 is TGCAGCGTTGCAGTGAACACCGGGGAGCTGTTTTTT.

Notes on this clone: The sample has other DNA sequences that encode this CDR3 too. The chain has TRBV28 and TRBJ2-1, with TRBD2 matching 7 bases. Germline values: CDR1 MDHEN, CDR2 SYDVKM. The trim removed 7 bases at V and 0 bases at J, leaving 6 bases unmatched. The CDR3 covers 15 residues. This CDR3 is CASTWGGSSYNEQFF. The CDR3 region has the DNA TGTGCCAGCACCTGGGGGGGAAGCTCCTACAATGAGCAGTTCTTC. The full variable domain, rest sourced from reference TRBV28 and TRBJ2-1, is DVKVTQSSRYLVKRTGEKVFLECVQDMDHENMFWYRQDPGLGLRLIYFSYDVKMKEKGDIPEGYSVSREKKERFSLILESASTNQTSMYLCASTWGGSSYNEQFFGPGTRLTVL.

The DNA of the CDR3 is TGCGCCAGCAGCCAGGGGACGGTATTGAACACTGAAGCTTTCTTT. Protein product: CASSQGTVLNTEAFF. The chain combines TRBV4-1 with TRBJ1-1; a possible D gene is TRBD1 (5 bases). Germline values: CDR1 MGHRA, CDR2 YSYEKL. Trimming stripped 3 bases from V and 0 bases from J, with 11 bases between. This CDR3 comprises 15 residues.

The J gene is TRBJ2-1, the V gene TRBV7-3; the D is unclear. This CDR3 has 14 residues. Between the trimmed V and J ends, which lost 4 bases and 2 bases, there was a span of 9 bases. CDR1 and CDR2 from the germline V gene are SGHTA and FQGTGA. CDR3 bases: TGTGCCAGCAGCTCGCCGGAGACCTACAATGAGCAGTTCTTC. The encoded protein is CASSSPETYNEQFF.

This clone was counted between two and nine times. This may be a read error, as it is one base from a much larger clone. The sample contains more than one DNA sequence encoding this CDR3. The chain links TRBV5-1 to TRBJ2-1; possible D gene TRBD1, 6 bases. The CDR3 sequence is 13 residues long. The germline V gene has CDR1 SGHRS and CDR2 YFSETQ. The V end was cut by 2 bases, the J end by 5 bases, with 8 bases between. CDR3 nucleotide sequence: TGCGCCAGCAGCTTCGGACAGAACAATGAGCAGTTCTTC. This codes for CASSFGQNNEQFF.

V gene TRBV28 combines with J gene TRBJ2-7, with D unresolved. The V and J ends lost 5 bases and 4 bases respectively, with 12 bases between them. The CDR3 length is 13 residues. From germline, CDR1 is MDHEN and CDR2 SYDVKM. CDR3 bases: TGTGCCAGCAGTACAATCAAACCTTACGAGCAGTACTTC. Amino acids: CASSTIKPYEQYF.

The chain combines TRBV28 with TRBJ2-7; 9 bases map to TRBD1. The CDR3 spans 15 residues. V shed 4 bases and J 7 bases; nucleotides not matched to a gene: 11. Germline V gene sequence: CDR1 MDHEN, CDR2 SYDVKM. CDR3 sequence reads: CASSSPGTGSGEQYF. The CDR3 coding sequence is TGTGCCAGCAGTTCTCCCGGGACAGGGTCGGGGGAGCAGTACTTC. Full variable domain (rest looked up from reference TRBV28 and TRBJ2-7): DVKVTQSSRYLVKRTGEKVFLECVQDMDHENMFWYRQDPGLGLRLIYFSYDVKMKEKGDIPEGYSVSREKKERFSLILESASTNQTSMYLCASSSPGTGSGEQYFGPGTRLTVT.